The 25 T cell receptor beta chains in this list originate from one sample, sequenced in a study of PD-1 blockade in mismatch repair-deficient tumors. TCRdb's copy holds only in-frame clones and misses some; the assay was immunoSEQ multiplex PCR. The sample lists around 120,000 clones, 85% to 90% seen once, with less than 15% in the top ten. The starting material was peripheral blood, obtained 44 weeks after starting pembrolizumab. The receptors were sampled from an adult with mismatch repair-deficient cancer.

The chain carries TRBV5-4 and TRBJ1-2; the match to TRBD1 covers 10 bases. V shed 4 bases and J 5 bases; nucleotides not matched to a gene: 8. CDR1 and CDR2 (germline): SGHNT, YYREEE (reference sequence). The CDR3 is 15 amino acids. The CDR3 spells CASSRGLDRGYGYTF. CDR3 sequence (DNA): TGTGCCAGCAGCCGCGGTCTGGACAGGGGGTATGGCTACACCTTC.

This clone came up once. The chain couples TRBV19 to TRBJ2-1; 8 nucleotides agree with TRBD2. The V and J ends lost 6 bases and 5 bases, in that order; junction bases with no gene match: 9. Germline-derived CDR1 and CDR2 are LNHDA and SQIVND (reference sequence). This CDR3 has 15 residues. The CDR3 DNA follows: TGTGCCAGTAGGGGACCGGGAGGGCCGGACAATGAGCAGTTCTTC. It codes for CASRGPGGPDNEQFF.

The chain combines TRBV28 with TRBJ2-7; D gene uncertain. Deletions cut 1 base from V and 1 base from J, with 11 bases between. This CDR3 has 15 residues. Germline V lookup: CDR1 MDHEN, CDR2 SYDVKM. CDR3 sequence reads: CASSLYPTESYEQYF. The CDR3 nucleotides read TGTGCCAGCAGTTTATACCCCACAGAATCCTACGAGCAGTACTTC.

J is TRBJ2-7 and V is TRBV19; D might be TRBD1 or TRBD2, each matching 5 bases. The CDR3 extends over 14 amino acids. Per germline, CDR1 LNHDA and CDR2 SQIVND (reference sequence). V gave up 5 bases and J gave up 0 bases, with 11 bases separating them. Written as DNA, the CDR3 is TGTGCCAGTAGTTCATCAGGGAGCTCCTACGAGCAGTACTTC. It specifies CASSSSGSSYEQYF.

The chain links TRBV7-2 to TRBJ2-7; 10 nucleotides match TRBD1. Trimming removed 2 bases from V and 6 bases from J; junction bases left unmatched: 7. The CDR3 sequence is 15 residues long. Germline values: CDR1 SGHTA, CDR2 FQGNSA. CDR3 coding DNA: TGTGCCAGCAGCTTATCCGGGACAGGGGCCGGCGAGCAGTACTTC. It codes for CASSLSGTGAGEQYF.

This chain links TRBV7-2 with TRBJ2-5; TRBD2 agrees at 7 bases. Germline loops: CDR1 SGHTA, CDR2 FQGNSA. The CDR3 length is 15 residues. V gave up 2 bases and J gave up 5 bases; unmatched junction bases: 8. DNA for the CDR3: TGTGCCAGCAGCTTACCCTTGGGGGGGTCGGAGACCCAGTACTTC. Its translation is CASSLPLGGSETQYF.

The chain couples TRBV27 to TRBJ2-7; the D gene is possibly TRBD1 (6 bases). The CDR3 spans 15 residues. Germline V lookup: CDR1 MNHEY, CDR2 SMNVEV (reference sequence). Trimming took 2 bases from V and 0 from J, leaving 11 bases between them. CDR3 sequence (DNA): TGTGCCAGCAGTTTACAGGGGTTCCTCTCCTACGAGCAGTACTTC. Translation: CASSLQGFLSYEQYF.

The chain joins TRBV5-4 to TRBJ2-2; D gene ambiguous. The V gene lost 0 bases and the J gene lost 3 bases, with 6 bases spanning the gap. Looked up from germline, CDR1 is SGHNT and CDR2 is YYREEE (reference sequence). This CDR3 spans 14 amino acids. This CDR3 reads CASSLALDTGELFF. For the CDR3, the DNA is TGTGCCAGCAGCTTGGCGTTGGACACCGGGGAGCTGTTTTTT. Filled out from reference TRBV5-4 and TRBJ2-2, the complete variable domain reads ETGVTQSPTHLIKTRGQQVTLRCSSQSGHNTVSWYQQALGQGPQFIFQYYREEENGRGNFPPRFSGLQFPNYSSELNVNALELDDSALYLCASSLALDTGELFFGEGSRLTVL.

The chain carries TRBV2 and TRBJ2-5; perhaps TRBD2 as D (5 bases). Germline V CDR1 and CDR2: SNHLY, FYNNEI. With 5 bases removed from V and 3 bases from J, the gap between germline ends came to 16 bases. The CDR3 extends over 15 amino acids. DNA of the CDR3: TGTGCCAGCAGTTTAAGAGGCGGGTGGGAAGAGACCCAGTACTTC. It codes for CASSLRGGWEETQYF.

In its sample, this clone was seen once. The chain joins TRBV6-1 to TRBJ2-7, with 7 positions matching TRBD1. Trimming at V came to 3 bases and at J to 1 base, leaving 6 bases not matched to a gene. Germline CDR1 MNHNS, CDR2 SASEGT. The CDR3 runs to 15 residues. CDR3 sequence reads: CASSEPTGLSYEQYF. CDR3 nucleotide sequence: TGTGCCAGCAGTGAGCCGACAGGGTTATCCTACGAGCAGTACTTC.

J is TRBJ1-2 and V is TRBV30; D call uncertain. Trimming left V 2 bases short and J 0 bases short, with 13 bases between. The CDR3 contains 15 residues. Germline V gene lookup returns CDR1 GTSNPN and CDR2 SVGIG (reference sequence). CDR3 region: CAWSRSTFTNYGYTF. The CDR3 bases are TGTGCCTGGAGTCGATCGACATTTACTAACTATGGCTACACCTTC.

This clone came up once. The chain combines TRBV4-1 with TRBJ1-5; D uncertain. Trimming pared 3 bases from V and 3 bases from J, leaving 12 bases between. The V gene's germline CDR1 is MGHRA and CDR2 YSYEKL. The CDR3 is 15 residues long. This chain's CDR3 is CASSHLWTSNQPQHF. The CDR3 nucleotides read TGCGCCAGCAGCCATTTGTGGACCTCCAATCAGCCCCAGCATTTT.

The CDR3 nucleotides read TGCAGCGCCACGGGGACAGGGAAGTTCGACGAGCAGTACTTC. Its protein product is CSATGTGKFDEQYF. The chain uses TRBV29-1 and TRBJ2-7; 9 bases match TRBD1. Germline V gives CDR1 SQVTM, CDR2 ANQGSEA. CDR3 length: 14 residues. The ends lost 7 bases at V and 5 bases at J; junction bases unmatched: 12.

The chain is built from TRBV4-1 and TRBJ2-7; D unresolved. With 0 bases removed from V and 4 bases from J, the gap between germline ends came to 16 bases. Germline CDR1 MGHRA, CDR2 YSYEKL. The length of the CDR3 is 16 residues. CDR3: CASSQDWHGLGYEQYF. Written as DNA, the CDR3 is TGCGCCAGCAGCCAAGATTGGCACGGGTTGGGGTACGAGCAGTACTTC.

The chain carries TRBV7-9 and TRBJ2-7; D might be TRBD1 (5 bases). The CDR3 is 16 residues long. CDR1 SEHNR and CDR2 FQNEAQ come from the germline V gene (reference sequence). With 6 bases removed from V and 3 bases from J, the gap between germline ends came to 21 bases. CDR3 loop: CASSLDIRARSYEQYF. The DNA for the CDR3 is TGTGCCAGCAGTTTGGACATACGGGCAAGAAGCTACGAGCAGTACTTC.

This clone was seen a few times. The chain has TRBV19 and TRBJ2-2; no clear D. V lost 3 bases, J lost 8 bases, and 4 bases lay in between. In germline, CDR1 is LNHDA, CDR2 SQIVND (reference sequence). The CDR3 is 11 residues long. This CDR3 reads CASSMSGELFF. CDR3 coding DNA: TGTGCCAGTAGTATGTCTGGGGAGCTGTTTTTT. The variable domain in full, with the rest retrieved from reference TRBV19 and TRBJ2-2, is DGGITQSPKYLFRKEGQNVTLSCEQNLNHDAMYWYRQDPGQGLRLIYYSQIVNDFQKGDIAEGYSVSREKKESFPLTVTSAQKNPTAFYLCASSMSGELFFGEGSRLTVL.

The CDR3, as DNA: TGTGCCAGCAGTGAAGTGGGAGATACGCAGTATTTT. Its translation is CASSEVGDTQYF. The V and J genes are TRBV6-1 and TRBJ2-3; no clear D. CDR3 length: 12 residues. V was clipped by 1 base and J by 5 bases, with 4 bases between them. Germline lookup yields CDR1 MNHNS and CDR2 SASEGT.

The V and J genes are TRBV19 and TRBJ2-1; D may match TRBD1 or TRBD2 (5 bases each). This CDR3 has 13 residues. V was trimmed by 5 bases and J by 6 bases, leaving 11 bases between them. CDR1 is LNHDA and CDR2 is SQIVND in the germline V gene (reference sequence). Written as DNA, the CDR3 is TGTGCCAGTAGTCGGGACGGAGGCAATGAGCAGTTCTTC. This gives the protein CASSRDGGNEQFF.

V and J are TRBV4-1 and TRBJ1-1; no reliable D call. CDR1 MGHRA and CDR2 YSYEKL come from the germline V gene. This CDR3 contains 14 residues. The ends were cut back, 1 base at V and 4 bases at J, with 10 bases in the middle. The CDR3 DNA reads as TGCGCCAGCAGCCAAGTCCGGGATGTCACTGAAGCTTTCTTT. Residues: CASSQVRDVTEAFF.

This clone was observed a handful of times. This chain connects TRBV18 to TRBJ2-1; 9 bases line up with TRBD1. This CDR3 contains 14 residues. CDR1 and CDR2 (germline): KGHSH, LQKENI. The V gene end was trimmed by 6 bases and the J gene end by 3 bases; junction bases not matched to a gene: 3. The CDR3 region has the DNA TGTGCCAGCTCGCGGGGACAGGGCTACAATGAGCAGTTCTTC. Protein sequence: CASSRGQGYNEQFF.

This sequence joins TRBV6-1 and TRBJ2-2; tentatively, D is TRBD1 (6 bases). V was cut by 0 bases and J by 4 bases, with 12 bases left in between. CDR1 and CDR2 from the germline V gene are MNHNS and SASEGT. The CDR3 runs to 16 residues. CDR3 region: CASSEAPGQLTGELFF. As DNA, the CDR3 is TGTGCCAGCAGTGAAGCGCCTGGACAGCTCACCGGGGAGCTGTTTTTT.

This chain connects TRBV6-5 to TRBJ1-5, with a weak D call TRBD1 (5 bases). Germline loops: CDR1 MNHEY, CDR2 SVGAGI. The CDR3 loop spans 13 amino acids. The V gene lost 5 bases and the J gene lost 7 bases, with 12 bases spanning the gap. In DNA, the CDR3 is TGTGCCAGCAGTCCAGGGACGGGGCAGCCCCAGCATTTT. Its translation: CASSPGTGQPQHF.

The chain links TRBV5-1 to TRBJ1-3; D gene uncertain. Germline V gene lookup returns CDR1 SGHRS and CDR2 YFSETQ. The CDR3 is made up of 16 amino acids. Trimming left V 1 base short and J 2 bases short, with 13 bases between. The DNA of the CDR3 is TGCGCCAGCAGCTTGACCCCAGGTACCGCTGGAAACACCATATATTTT. This gives the protein CASSLTPGTAGNTIYF. Supplemented by reference TRBV5-1 and TRBJ1-3, the full variable domain reads KAGVTQTPRYLIKTRGQQVTLSCSPISGHRSVSWYQQTPGQGLQFLFEYFSETQRNKGNFPGRFSGRQFSNSRSEMNVSTLELGDSALYLCASSLTPGTAGNTIYFGEGSWLTVV.

The chain recombines TRBV6-1 with TRBJ2-2; a possible D gene is TRBD1 (6 bases). Trimming stripped 1 base from V and 3 bases from J, with 18 bases between. Per germline, CDR1 MNHNS and CDR2 SASEGT. This CDR3 is 18 amino acids long. CDR3 in amino acids: CASSEGTVGPLYTGELFF. DNA of the CDR3: TGTGCCAGCAGTGAAGGGACAGTGGGTCCCTTATACACCGGGGAGCTGTTTTTT.

This clone came up once. The chain uses TRBV9 and TRBJ2-3; no reliable D call. This CDR3 region has 15 residues. CDR1 and CDR2 (germline): SGDLS, YYNGEE. Between the trimmed V and J ends, which lost 3 bases and 0 bases, there was a span of 11 bases. CDR3 region: CASSGAGLSTDTQYF. The DNA for the CDR3 is TGTGCCAGCAGCGGGGCAGGCCTTAGCACAGATACGCAGTATTTT.